This paragraph covers one T cell receptor beta chain sequence. Its specific antigen is unknown. Qualities for individual bases were not recorded, and no much larger clone is one base off. The data were taken from a study of T cell repertoires in cytomegalovirus infection (dated by TCRdb to between 2018 and 2021). Looking at the study overall: Donor HLA type was relevant to the analysis, because carriage of CMV infection together with the matching HLA type was indicated by public TCR beta signatures. General conclusions and limits of the study: The ex vivo response was dominated by HLA-C-restricted CMV-specific TCR beta clonotypes, which also provided the single most frequent clonotype in two of eight donors. In both this cohort and an independent roughly 330-donor cohort, the cumulative frequency of public TCR beta family members distinguished carriers of CMV infection plus the relevant HLA type.

Relative to germline, V is missing 4 bases and J is missing 9 bases, with 10 bases of the junction outside any gene match. The CDR3 starts with the cysteine, ends with the phenylalanine, and has 15 residues. Just CDR3 DNA is preserved here, 45 bases in frame from base 1. Sequences SGHRS (CDR1) and YFSETQ (CDR2) are obtained from the germline V gene. The sequencing machine was an Illumina HiSeq 1500. TCRdb took the public reads, trimmed them with fastp at Q25, ran MiXCR for clone calling and kept in-frame beta chains. Entries are consolidated by CDR3 protein sequence, retaining the most common genes and DNA. This sample has roughly 250,000 distinct CDR3 sequences in its table, and 10% to 15% of those were observed once. The ten top clones hold about 1.5% of the sample.

The rearrangement joined TRBV5-1 to TRBJ1-6, with 7 middle bases fitting TRBD1. The clonotype was recovered from a human donor in good health (CMV status not recorded). Some clones in this sample may be carry-over from other donors' samples. The sequencing input was PBMCs. The CDR3 has the sequence CASSGTTGNGSPLHF. The DNA is TGCGCCAGCAGCGGAACGACAGGGAATGGTTCACCCCTCCACTTT.